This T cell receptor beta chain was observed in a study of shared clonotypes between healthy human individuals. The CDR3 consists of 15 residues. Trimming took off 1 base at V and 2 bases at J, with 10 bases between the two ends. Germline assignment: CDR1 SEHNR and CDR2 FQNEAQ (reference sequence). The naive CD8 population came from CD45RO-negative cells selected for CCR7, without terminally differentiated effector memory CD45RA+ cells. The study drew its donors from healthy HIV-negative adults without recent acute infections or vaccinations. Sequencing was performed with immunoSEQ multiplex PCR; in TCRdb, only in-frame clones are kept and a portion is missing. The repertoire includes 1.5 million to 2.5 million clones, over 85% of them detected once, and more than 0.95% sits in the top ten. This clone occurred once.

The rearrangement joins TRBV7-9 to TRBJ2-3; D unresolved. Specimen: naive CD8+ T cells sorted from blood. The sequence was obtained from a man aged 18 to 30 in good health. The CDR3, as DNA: TGTGCCAGCAGCTTAGTGGTAACCTACACAGATACGCAGTATTTT. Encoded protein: CASSLVVTYTDTQYF.